This T cell receptor beta chain was profiled in a study of blood T cells in healthy people across ages. Study-wide results and limits: While age rose, TCR beta diversity per million T cells dropped in a roughly linear way. A greater number of naive CD4+ cells and higher diversity distinguished long-lived donors from aged donors.

This clonotype was detected only a few times. As yet, its antigen is unknown. Donor samples were obtained from healthy Caucasian individuals from Russia, aged roughly 6 to 90. Trimming stripped 6 bases from V and 2 bases from J, with 14 bases between. Looked up from germline, CDR1 is ENHRY and CDR2 is SYGVKD. CDR3 length: 14 residues. Using a J-beta primer mix together with a sample-barcoded 5' primer, a second PCR was run for roughly 7 to 11 cycles. All cDNA molecules were each tagged by a template-switch adaptor with 12 random nucleotides. TCRdb ran MiXCR on the 5' RACE reads and lists one entry per CDR3 protein. Among 450,000 to 700,000 distinct CDR3 sequences listed, approximately 30% were seen once.

The specimen was blood. This sequence was found in a woman in her sixties or seventies in good health. The chain links TRBV10-3 to TRBJ2-7; D gene uncertain. CDR3 sequence: CAIRETGRTYEQYF. Written as DNA, the CDR3 is TGTGCCATCAGGGAGACTGGACGGACCTACGAGCAGTACTTC.